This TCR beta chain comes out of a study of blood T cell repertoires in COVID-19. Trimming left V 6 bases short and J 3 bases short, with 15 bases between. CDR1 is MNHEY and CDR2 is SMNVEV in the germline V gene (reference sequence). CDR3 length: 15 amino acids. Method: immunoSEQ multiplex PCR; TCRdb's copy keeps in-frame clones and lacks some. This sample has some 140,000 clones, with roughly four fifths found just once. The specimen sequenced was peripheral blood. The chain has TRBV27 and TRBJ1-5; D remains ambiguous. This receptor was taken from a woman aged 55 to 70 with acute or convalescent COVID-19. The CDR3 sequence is CASRNSGRANQPQHF. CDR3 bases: TGTGCCAGCAGGAACTCAGGTCGCGCCAATCAGCCCCAGCATTTT.